A single sample is the source of the 5 T cell receptor beta chains below, sequenced in a study of human T cells and chemical hapten exposure. Regarding time point: patch test 1, 2 weeks after DPC sensitization. Treatment: therapeutic diphenylcyclopropenone sensitization with weekly scalp DPC. TCRdb independently ran MiXCR on the RACE reads; one entry per CDR3 protein. The sample lists 65,000 to 85,000 distinct CDR3 sequences, about 12% occurring once. The specimen was whole blood, collected in connection with sensitization to the hapten diphenylcyclopropenone (DPC). Every receptor here comes from a woman aged 55-70 years with alopecia areata. Some clones in this sample may be carry-over from other donors' samples.

There are many counts of this clonotype. This rearrangement joins TRBV20-1 to TRBJ1-2; TRBD1 might be the D (6 bases). This CDR3 is 13 amino acids long. V lost 3 bases and J 8 bases, leaving 16 bases between the germline ends. Germline V lookup: CDR1 DFQATT, CDR2 SNEGSKA (reference sequence). CDR3 loop: CSARDTGPLGYTF. DNA for the CDR3: TGCAGTGCTAGGGATACAGGGCCCTTAGGCTACACCTTC.

There are a few counts of this clonotype. V usage is TRBV30 and J usage is TRBJ2-1; no reliable D call. V dropped 2 bases and J dropped 8 bases, with 13 bases sitting between them. The CDR3 consists of 13 residues. Germline V CDR1 and CDR2: GTSNPN, SVGIG (reference sequence). In DNA form, the CDR3 reads TGTGCCTGGAGTAATGGGCAGATCTATGAGCAGTTCTTC. Amino acid sequence: CAWSNGQIYEQFF.

This chain joins TRBV20-1 and TRBJ1-4; unclear D gene. The ends were cut back, 0 bases at V and 0 bases at J, with 8 bases in the middle. Germline assignment: CDR1 DFQATT and CDR2 SNEGSKA (reference sequence). CDR3 length equals 15 residues. CDR3 coding DNA: TGCAGTGCTAGAGATAACGGGGCAACTAATGAAAAACTGTTTTTT. Encoded protein: CSARDNGATNEKLFF.

In this sample, this clonotype turned up many times. The V gene is TRBV6-6, the J gene TRBJ2-3; D unresolved. CDR1 and CDR2 from the germline V gene are MNHNY and SVGAGI (reference sequence). The CDR3 has 15 residues. With 2 bases removed from V and 3 bases from J, the gap between germline ends came to 12 bases. CDR3 in DNA: TGTGCCAGCAGTTACCCGGCCCATAGGACAGATACGCAGTATTTT. This encodes CASSYPAHRTDTQYF.

This clonotype was picked up a small number of times. This sequence joins TRBV12-3 or TRBV12-4 and TRBJ1-2, with a weak D call TRBD1 (5 bases). Trimming shortened V by 0 bases and J by 2 bases, and 7 bases separated the two germline ends. CDR3 size: 14 residues. In DNA, the CDR3 is TGTGCCAGCAGTTTAGCCGCAGGGAACTATGGCTACACCTTC. Amino acids: CASSLAAGNYGYTF.